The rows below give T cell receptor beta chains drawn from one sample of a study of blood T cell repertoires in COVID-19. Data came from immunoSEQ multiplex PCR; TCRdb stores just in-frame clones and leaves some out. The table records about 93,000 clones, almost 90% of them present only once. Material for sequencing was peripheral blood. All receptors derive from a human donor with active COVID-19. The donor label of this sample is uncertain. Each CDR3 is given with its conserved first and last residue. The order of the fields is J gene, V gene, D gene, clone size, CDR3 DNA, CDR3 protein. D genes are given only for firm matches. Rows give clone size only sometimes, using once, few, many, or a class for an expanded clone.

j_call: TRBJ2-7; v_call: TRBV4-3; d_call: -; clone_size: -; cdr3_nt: TGCGCCAGCAGCCAAGATGGCCTTTACGAGCAGTACTTC; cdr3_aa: CASSQDGLYEQYF
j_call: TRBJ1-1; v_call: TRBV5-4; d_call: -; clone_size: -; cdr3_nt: TGTGCCAGCAGCTTGGAACAGGGTCGGCCTGAAGCTTTCTTT; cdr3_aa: CASSLEQGRPEAFF
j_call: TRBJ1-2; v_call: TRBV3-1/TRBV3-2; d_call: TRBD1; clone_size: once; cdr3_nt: TGTGCCAGCAGCCAAGGGACAGGGGCTGTTGGCTACACCTTC; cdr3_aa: CASSQGTGAVGYTF
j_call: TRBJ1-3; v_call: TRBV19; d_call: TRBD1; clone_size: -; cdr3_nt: TGTGCCAGTAGTCCCCTCCGGGACAGGGGAGGAAACACCATATATTTT; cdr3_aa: CASSPLRDRGGNTIYF
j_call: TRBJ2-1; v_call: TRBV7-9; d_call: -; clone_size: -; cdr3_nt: TGTGCCAGCAGGCCCGGGACTAATGAGCAGTTCTTC; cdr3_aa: CASRPGTNEQFF
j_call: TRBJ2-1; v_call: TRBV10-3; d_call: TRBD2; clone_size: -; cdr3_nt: TGTGCCATCAATATCGGGACTAGCGGGGGGGACGAGCAGTTCTTC; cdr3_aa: CAINIGTSGGDEQFF
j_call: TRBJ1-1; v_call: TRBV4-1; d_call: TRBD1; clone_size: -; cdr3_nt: TGCGCCAGCAGCCAGACAGGGGCTGAAGCTTTCTTT; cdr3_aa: CASSQTGAEAFF
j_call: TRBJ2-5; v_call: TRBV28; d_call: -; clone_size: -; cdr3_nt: TGTGCCAGCAGTTTCTCTGGTGGAGCCCAGTACTTC; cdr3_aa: CASSFSGGAQYF
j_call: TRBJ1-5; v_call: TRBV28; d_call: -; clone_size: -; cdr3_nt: TGTGCCAGCAACGTGGGGGGGATTCAGCCCCAGCATTTT; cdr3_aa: CASNVGGIQPQHF
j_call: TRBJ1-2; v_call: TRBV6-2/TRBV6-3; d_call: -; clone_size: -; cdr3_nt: TGTGCCAGCAGTTACACAGACACCTATGGCTACACCTTC; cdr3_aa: CASSYTDTYGYTF
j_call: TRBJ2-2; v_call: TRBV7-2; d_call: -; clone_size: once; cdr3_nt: TGTGCCAGCAGCTTAGATGGCGGGACCGGGGAGCTGTTTTTT; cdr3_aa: CASSLDGGTGELFF
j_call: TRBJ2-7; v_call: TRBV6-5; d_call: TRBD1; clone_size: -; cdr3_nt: TGTGCCAGCAGTACCGGGACAGGGTTCGACGAGCAGTACTTC; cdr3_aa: CASSTGTGFDEQYF
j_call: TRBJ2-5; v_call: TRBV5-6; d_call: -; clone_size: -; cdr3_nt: TGTGCCAGCAGCTTAGGAGTATACCAAGAGACCCAGTACTTC; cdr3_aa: CASSLGVYQETQYF
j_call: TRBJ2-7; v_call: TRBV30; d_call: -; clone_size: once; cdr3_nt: TGTGCCTGGAGTGTAGGGGACTTTTACGAGCAGTACTTC; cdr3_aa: CAWSVGDFYEQYF
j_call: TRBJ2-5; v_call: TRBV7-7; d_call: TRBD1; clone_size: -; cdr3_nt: TGTGCTAGCAGCTTAGGGGGCGTGGGATTAGGGACCCAGTACTTC; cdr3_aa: CASSLGGVGLGTQYF
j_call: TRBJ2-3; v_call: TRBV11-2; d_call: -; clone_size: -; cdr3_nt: TGTGCCAGCAGCTTAAGTTCGAGCGGCGCAGATACGCAGTATTTT; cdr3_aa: CASSLSSSGADTQYF
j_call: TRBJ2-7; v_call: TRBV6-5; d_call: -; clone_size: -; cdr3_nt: TGTGCCAGCAGTTACTCGACGCCAGGCGAGCCCTACGAGCAGTACTTC; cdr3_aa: CASSYSTPGEPYEQYF
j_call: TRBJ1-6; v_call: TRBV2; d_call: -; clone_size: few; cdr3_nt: TGTGCCAGCAGCCCTCGAGAGCGGAATTCACCCCTCCACTTT; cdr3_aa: CASSPRERNSPLHF
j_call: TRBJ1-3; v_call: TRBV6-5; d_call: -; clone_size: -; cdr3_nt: TGTGCCAGCAGTCTTTCAGGAAATTCGGGAAACACCATATATTTT; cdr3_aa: CASSLSGNSGNTIYF
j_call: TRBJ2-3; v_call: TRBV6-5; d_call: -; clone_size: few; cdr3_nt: TGTGCCAGCAGGTCGGGGGAGCCCGGCACAGATACGCAGTATTTT; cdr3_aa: CASRSGEPGTDTQYF
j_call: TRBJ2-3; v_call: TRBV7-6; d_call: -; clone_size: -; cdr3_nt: TGTGCCAGCAGCGAACAGGGCGCTAGCACAGATACGCAGTATTTT; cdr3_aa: CASSEQGASTDTQYF
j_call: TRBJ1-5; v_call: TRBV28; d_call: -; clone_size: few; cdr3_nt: TGTGCCAGCATAAAAAGACATTTTAGCAATCAGCCCCAGCATTTT; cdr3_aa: CASIKRHFSNQPQHF
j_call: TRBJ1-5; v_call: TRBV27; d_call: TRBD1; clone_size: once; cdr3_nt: TGTGCCACCAGAGGACAGGGGGGCGCTTATAGCAATCAGCCCCAGCATTTT; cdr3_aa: CATRGQGGAYSNQPQHF
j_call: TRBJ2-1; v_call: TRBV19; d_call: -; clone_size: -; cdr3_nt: TGTGCCAGTAGTATTAGAGGGAACTCCTACAATGAGCAGTTCTTC; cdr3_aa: CASSIRGNSYNEQFF
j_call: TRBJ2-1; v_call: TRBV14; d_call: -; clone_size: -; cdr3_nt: TGTGCCAGCAGCCCGGAGTGGAATGAGCAGTTCTTC; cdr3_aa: CASSPEWNEQFF
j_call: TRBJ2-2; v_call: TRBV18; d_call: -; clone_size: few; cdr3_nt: TGTGCCAGCTCACCAGGAACAGGGACAGAGCTGTTTTTT; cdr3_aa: CASSPGTGTELFF
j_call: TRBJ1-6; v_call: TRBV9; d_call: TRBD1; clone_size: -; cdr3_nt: TGTGCCAGCAGCGTAGGTGACAGGGATAATTCACCCCTCCACTTT; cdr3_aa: CASSVGDRDNSPLHF
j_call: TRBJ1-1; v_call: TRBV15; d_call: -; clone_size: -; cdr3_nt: TGTGCCACCAGCAGACTTACAGCTCTTAACACTGAAGCTTTCTTT; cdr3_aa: CATSRLTALNTEAFF
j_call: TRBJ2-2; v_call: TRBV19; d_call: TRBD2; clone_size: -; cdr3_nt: TGTGCCAGTAGTCGACGGCGGGGGGGCCTGACCGGGGAGCTGTTTTTT; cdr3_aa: CASSRRRGGLTGELFF
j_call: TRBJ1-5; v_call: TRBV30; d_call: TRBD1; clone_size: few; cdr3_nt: TGTGCCTCTGGACAGGATAGCAATCAGCCCCAGCATTTT; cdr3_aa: CASGQDSNQPQHF
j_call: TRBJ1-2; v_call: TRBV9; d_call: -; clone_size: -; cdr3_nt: TGTGCCAGCAGCGTAGACAGGAGGGCCCAGGACGTCGGCAGCTACACCTTC; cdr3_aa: CASSVDRRAQDVGSYTF
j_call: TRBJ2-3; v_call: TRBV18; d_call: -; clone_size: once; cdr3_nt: TGTGCCAGCTCACCCCCTAGCGTGGGAAATCCAGATACGCAGTATTTT; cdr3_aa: CASSPPSVGNPDTQYF
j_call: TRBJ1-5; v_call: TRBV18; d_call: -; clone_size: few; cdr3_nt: TGTGCCAGCTCATCAATGTCAGGGACAAACAATCAGCCCCAGCATTTT; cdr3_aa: CASSSMSGTNNQPQHF
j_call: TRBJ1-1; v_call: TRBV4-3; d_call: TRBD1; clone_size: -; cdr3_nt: TGCGCCAGCAGCCAAGAACTAGACGGACAGGGCCTAACTGAAGCTTTCTTT; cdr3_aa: CASSQELDGQGLTEAFF
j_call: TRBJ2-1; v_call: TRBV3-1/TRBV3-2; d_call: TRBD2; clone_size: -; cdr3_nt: TGTGCCAGCAGCCAAGGGGGGGGTCGGGATGAGCAGTTCTTC; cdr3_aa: CASSQGGGRDEQFF
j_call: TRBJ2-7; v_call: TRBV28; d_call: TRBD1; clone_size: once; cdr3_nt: TGTGCCAGCAGCAGGACAGGGGGTTCCTACGAGCAGTACTTC; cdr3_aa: CASSRTGGSYEQYF
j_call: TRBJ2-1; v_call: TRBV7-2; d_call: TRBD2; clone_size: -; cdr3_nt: TGTGCCAGCAGCTATAGCGGGGGGAAGCTCTCCTACAATGAGCAGTTCTTC; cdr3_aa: CASSYSGGKLSYNEQFF
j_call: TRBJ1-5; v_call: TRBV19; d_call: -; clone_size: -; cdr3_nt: TGTGCCAGTAGTATTGCGCATAATCAGCCCCAGCATTTT; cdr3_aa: CASSIAHNQPQHF
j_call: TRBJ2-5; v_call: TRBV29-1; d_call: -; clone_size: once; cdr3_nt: TGCAGCGTTCGGGGATCTCGGGAGACCCAGTACTTC; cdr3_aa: CSVRGSRETQYF
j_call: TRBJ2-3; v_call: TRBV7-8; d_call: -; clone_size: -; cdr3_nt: TGTGCCAGCAGCTACAGGGACCGAGAGAGTCCGAGCACAGATACGCAGTATTTT; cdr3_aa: CASSYRDRESPSTDTQYF
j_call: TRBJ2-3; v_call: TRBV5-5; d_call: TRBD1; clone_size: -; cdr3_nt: TGTGCCAGCAGCTTGGAGGACAGGGTGGCTCCAGATACGCAGTATTTT; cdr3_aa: CASSLEDRVAPDTQYF
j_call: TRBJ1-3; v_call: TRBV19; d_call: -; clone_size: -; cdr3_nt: TGTGCCAGTAGTCTCCCCAGGCCCTCTGGAAACACCATATATTTT; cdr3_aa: CASSLPRPSGNTIYF
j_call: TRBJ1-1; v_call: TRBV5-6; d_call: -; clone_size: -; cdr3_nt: TGTGCCAGCAGCGAAACCGGGACTGAAGCTTTCTTT; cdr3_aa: CASSETGTEAFF
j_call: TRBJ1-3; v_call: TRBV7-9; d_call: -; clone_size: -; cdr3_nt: TGTGCCAGCAGCCCGGTTGGGAGCTCTGGAAACACCATATATTTT; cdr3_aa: CASSPVGSSGNTIYF
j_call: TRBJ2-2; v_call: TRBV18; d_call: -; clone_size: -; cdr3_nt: TGTGCCAGCTCACCCGCCTGGGCGGGCGCGAACACCGGGGAGCTGTTTTTT; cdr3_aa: CASSPAWAGANTGELFF
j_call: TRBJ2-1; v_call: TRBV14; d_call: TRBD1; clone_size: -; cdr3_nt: TGTGCCAGCAGCCAAGTTCTAGGACAGGGGAACCATGAGCAGTTCTTC; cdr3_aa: CASSQVLGQGNHEQFF